These T cell receptor beta chains were read from a single sample in a study of response to subunit inactivated influenza vaccine. TCRdb reprocessed the RT-PCR reads with MiXCR, giving one entry per CDR3 protein. The data hold 500,000 to 600,000 distinct CDR3 sequences, with 10% to 15% observed a single time. The material was PBMCs from blood, obtained about 6 weeks after vaccination. The receptors shown here come from a man in his fifties who received an inactivated influenza vaccine. Each CDR3 is given with its conserved first and last residue. The order of the fields is V gene, J gene, clone size, D gene, CDR3 DNA, CDR3 protein. A D gene is named only where the DNA matches it firmly. Rows give clone size only sometimes, using once, few, many, or a class for an expanded clone.

TRBV29-1	TRBJ2-5	.	.	TGCAGCGTTGAACCCCCTTTAGAGACCCAGTACTTC	CSVEPPLETQYF
TRBV6-1	TRBJ2-3	few	.	TGTGCCAGCAGCTTTGGTCCGAGCACAGATACGCAGTATTTT	CASSFGPSTDTQYF
TRBV12-3/TRBV12-4	TRBJ1-4	.	.	TGTGCCAGCAGTTTAGAGGGCATAAAACTACTGTTTTTT	CASSLEGIKLLFF
TRBV4-2	TRBJ1-3	many	.	TGTGCCAGCAGCCAAGACCCTAACGGGCACTCTGGAAACACCATATATTTT	CASSQDPNGHSGNTIYF
TRBV3-1	TRBJ2-2	.	.	TGTGCCAGCAGCCAGGGTTTCGGCACCGGGGAGCTGTTTTTT	CASSQGFGTGELFF
TRBV6-2/TRBV6-3	TRBJ2-2	few	TRBD2	TGTGCCAGCAGTCTGACCGGGACTAGTGAAGTGGAGCTGTTTTTT	CASSLTGTSEVELFF
TRBV9	TRBJ2-1	many	.	TGTGCCAGCAGCGTAGGATGGGCTTTGCCCAGGAACAATGAGCAGTTCTTC	CASSVGWALPRNNEQFF
TRBV6-1	TRBJ1-2	.	.	TGTGCCAGCAGCCCCAGCTGGAACTATGGCTACACCTTC	CASSPSWNYGYTF
TRBV10-3	TRBJ2-7	.	.	TGTGCCATCAGAGAACAGGGTTCCCACGAGCAGTACTTC	CAIREQGSHEQYF
TRBV7-9	TRBJ2-7	once	TRBD1	TGTGCCAGCAGCCAGTTTGGGACAGAGACCCTCTACGAGCAGTACTTC	CASSQFGTETLYEQYF
TRBV6-5	TRBJ2-3	few	TRBD1	TGTGCCAGCAGTTACACCCGACAGGGAGCAGATACGCAGTATTTT	CASSYTRQGADTQYF
TRBV7-2	TRBJ2-1	few	TRBD1	TGTGCCAGCAGCTTACCGCAGACAGGGGCCGTTTACAATGAGCAGTTCTTC	CASSLPQTGAVYNEQFF
TRBV14	TRBJ1-1	.	.	TGTGCCAGCAGCCAAGCGCTCTTCGGGGGAGGGATTGAAGCTTTCTTT	CASSQALFGGGIEAFF
TRBV11-2	TRBJ2-7	.	.	TGTGCCAGCAGGGAAACCAGGTCCTACGAGCAGTACTTC	CASRETRSYEQYF
TRBV20-1	TRBJ2-7	.	.	TGCAGTGCTAGGGTCAGGGGCTGGCAGTACTTC	CSARVRGWQYF
TRBV7-3	TRBJ2-3	.	.	TGTGCCAGCAGCGAGGGACTGAGCACAGATACGCAGTATTTT	CASSEGLSTDTQYF
TRBV20-1	TRBJ2-7	.	TRBD2	TGCAGTGCTGAAGCTAGCGGCTCCTACGAGCAGTACTTC	CSAEASGSYEQYF
TRBV7-2	TRBJ2-2	many	.	TGTGCCAGCAGCCCCCATATGAGCACCGGGGAGCTGTTTTTT	CASSPHMSTGELFF
TRBV12-3/TRBV12-4	TRBJ1-2	.	.	TGTGCCAGCAGTTTAGCGGGCAGGGTGAATGGCTACACCTTC	CASSLAGRVNGYTF
TRBV10-3	TRBJ2-7	few	.	TGTGCCATCAGTCCGGGAACCCAATCCTCCGAGCAGTACTTC	CAISPGTQSSEQYF
TRBV20-1	TRBJ2-3	.	TRBD1	TGCAGTGCTAGAGATGCGGGCAGGGGGACCACAGATACGCAGTATTTT	CSARDAGRGTTDTQYF
TRBV7-9	TRBJ1-2	few	.	TGTGCCAGCAGCTTAGGGGACATCTATGGCTACACCTTC	CASSLGDIYGYTF
TRBV6-1	TRBJ1-5	many	.	TGTGCCAGCAGATCAGGGGAAATCGGCAATCAGCCCCAGCATTTT	CASRSGEIGNQPQHF
TRBV12-3/TRBV12-4	TRBJ2-2	.	TRBD2	TGTGCCAGCAGTCCGGGACTAGCTACCACCGGGGAGCTGTTTTTT	CASSPGLATTGELFF
TRBV6-2/TRBV6-3	TRBJ2-4	.	.	TGTGCCAGCAGTTATCTGAGGGAAAACATTCAGTACTTC	CASSYLRENIQYF
TRBV7-2	TRBJ1-6	few	TRBD1	TGTGCCAGCAGCTTTCGCCAGGGGGAGGGGTCACCCCTCCACTTT	CASSFRQGEGSPLHF
TRBV5-4	TRBJ1-1	.	.	TGTGCCAGCAGCTTGGCAGGGTCGGGGGCTTTCTTT	CASSLAGSGAFF
TRBV13	TRBJ1-2	.	.	TGTGCCAGCAGCTTGATGGAGCCTAACTATGGCTACACCTTC	CASSLMEPNYGYTF
TRBV15	TRBJ2-7	.	.	TGTGCCACCAGCGGACCGGGACCGTCCCTTGACGAGCAGTACTTC	CATSGPGPSLDEQYF
TRBV6-4	TRBJ2-3	many	TRBD1	TGTGCCAGCAGTGTAGGGGGACAGCGCACAGATACGCAGTATTTT	CASSVGGQRTDTQYF
TRBV7-9	TRBJ2-7	.	.	TGTGCCAGCAGCCCCGACGGGGGTTCCTCCTACGAGCAGTACTTC	CASSPDGGSSYEQYF
TRBV6-1	TRBJ2-7	.	.	TGTGCCAGCAGTGAGCGGGACCCGTCCTACGAGCAGTACTTC	CASSERDPSYEQYF
TRBV5-1	TRBJ1-4	many	.	TGCGCCAGCAGCTTGACGGACAGTAATGAAAAACTGTTTTTT	CASSLTDSNEKLFF
TRBV20-1	TRBJ2-7	few	TRBD2	TGCAGTGCCCCCCTCATCCCGGGAGGGCTTCACGAGCAGTACTTC	CSAPLIPGGLHEQYF
TRBV6-1	TRBJ2-3	.	TRBD1	TGTGCCAGCAGTCCACGGACAGGGCGTAAAACAGATACGCAGTATTTT	CASSPRTGRKTDTQYF
TRBV4-3	TRBJ1-4	few	.	TGCGCCAGCAGCCAAGATTGGGCAGACAAAGAAAAACTGTTTTTT	CASSQDWADKEKLFF
TRBV5-1	TRBJ2-5	.	.	TGCGCCAGCAGCAAGTTAAACAGGGTAAAGGAGACCCAGTACTTC	CASSKLNRVKETQYF
TRBV20-1	TRBJ1-3	.	.	TGCAGTGCTAGAGATGGCTATTATTTCTCTGGAAACACCATATATTTT	CSARDGYYFSGNTIYF
TRBV20-1	TRBJ2-4	few	.	TGCAGTGCTAGAGACACAGGAGTAGCCAAAAACATTCAGTACTTC	CSARDTGVAKNIQYF
TRBV7-7	TRBJ2-1	few	.	TGTGCTAGCAGCTTAAACGGGATTACACCCCCCTACAATGAGCAGTTCTTC	CASSLNGITPPYNEQFF
TRBV7-2	TRBJ2-1	.	.	TGTGCCAGCAGCTTAGATATGGTGCAGTTCTTC	CASSLDMVQFF
TRBV6-2/TRBV6-3	TRBJ2-7	.	TRBD1	TGTGCCAGCAGTACCACCGGGACAGCCCTGGGGTACGAGCAGTACTTC	CASSTTGTALGYEQYF
TRBV27	TRBJ1-1	few	TRBD1	TGTGCCAGCAATAACAGGGGAAACACTGAAGCTTTCTTT	CASNNRGNTEAFF
TRBV7-2	TRBJ2-3	few	.	TGTGCCAGCAGCCCCTTTTTCGATACGCAGTATTTT	CASSPFFDTQYF
TRBV20-1	TRBJ1-2	.	.	TGCAGTGCTTTCTCCTGGTATGGCTACACCTTC	CSAFSWYGYTF
TRBV5-1	TRBJ2-2	.	TRBD1	TGCGCCAGTAGCCCGACAGGGCCACTTAACACCGGGGAGCTGTTTTTT	CASSPTGPLNTGELFF
TRBV18	TRBJ2-5	few	TRBD2	TGTGCCAGCTCCTCAGGGAGCGGGGCTCAAGAGACCCAGTACTTC	CASSSGSGAQETQYF
TRBV9	TRBJ2-7	few	TRBD1	TGTGCCAGCAGCGAGACAGGGGTTACCTACGAGCAGTACTTC	CASSETGVTYEQYF
TRBV5-1	TRBJ1-1	.	TRBD1	TGCGCCAGCAGCTTGACAGGGGGCTACACTGAAGCTTTCTTT	CASSLTGGYTEAFF